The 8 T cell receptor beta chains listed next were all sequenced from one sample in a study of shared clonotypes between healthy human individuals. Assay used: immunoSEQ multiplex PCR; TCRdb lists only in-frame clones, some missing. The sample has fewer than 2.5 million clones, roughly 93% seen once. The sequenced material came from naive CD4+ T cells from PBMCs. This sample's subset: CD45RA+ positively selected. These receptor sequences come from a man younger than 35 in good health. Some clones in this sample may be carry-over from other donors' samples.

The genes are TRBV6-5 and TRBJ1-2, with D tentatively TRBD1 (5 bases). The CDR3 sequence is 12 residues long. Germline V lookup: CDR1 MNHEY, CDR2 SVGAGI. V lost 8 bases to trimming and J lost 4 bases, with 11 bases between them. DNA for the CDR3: TGTGCCAGCGGGGGTGGCGGCTATGGCTACACCTTC. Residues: CASGGGGYGYTF.

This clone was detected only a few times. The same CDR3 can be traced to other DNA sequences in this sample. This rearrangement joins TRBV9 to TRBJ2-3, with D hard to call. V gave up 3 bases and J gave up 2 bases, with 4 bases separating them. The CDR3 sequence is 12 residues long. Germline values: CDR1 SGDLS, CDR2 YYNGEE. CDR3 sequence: CASSALTDTQYF. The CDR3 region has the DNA TGTGCCAGCAGCGCCCTCACAGATACGCAGTATTTT.

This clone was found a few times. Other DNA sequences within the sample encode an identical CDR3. DNA of the CDR3: TGTGCCAGTAGTATCTCCTACAATGAGCAGTTCTTC. It specifies CASSISYNEQFF. The V gene is TRBV19, the J gene TRBJ2-1; D is undetermined. Germline assignment: CDR1 LNHDA and CDR2 SQIVND (reference sequence). The CDR3 sequence is 12 residues long. Trimming removed 3 bases at V and 0 bases at J, with 0 bases between.

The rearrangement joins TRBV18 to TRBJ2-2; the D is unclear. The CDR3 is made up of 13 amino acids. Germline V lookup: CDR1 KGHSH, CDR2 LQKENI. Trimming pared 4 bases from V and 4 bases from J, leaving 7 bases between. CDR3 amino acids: CASSLGPTGELFF. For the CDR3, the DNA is TGTGCCAGCTCACTGGGCCCCACCGGGGAGCTGTTTTTT.

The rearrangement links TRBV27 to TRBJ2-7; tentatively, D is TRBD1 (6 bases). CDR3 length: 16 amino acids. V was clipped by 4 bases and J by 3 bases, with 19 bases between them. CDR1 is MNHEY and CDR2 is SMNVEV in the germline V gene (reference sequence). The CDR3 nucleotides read TGTGCCAGCAGTTACCTTGGGACACCCAAAGACTACGAGCAGTACTTC. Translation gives CASSYLGTPKDYEQYF.

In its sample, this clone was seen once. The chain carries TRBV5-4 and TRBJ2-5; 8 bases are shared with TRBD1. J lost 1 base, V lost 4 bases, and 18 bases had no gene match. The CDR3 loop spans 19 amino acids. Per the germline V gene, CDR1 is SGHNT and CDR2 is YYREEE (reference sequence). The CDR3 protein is CASSLRTGFGVVGQETQYF. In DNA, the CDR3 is TGTGCCAGCAGCCTCCGGACAGGGTTTGGCGTCGTGGGCCAAGAGACCCAGTACTTC.

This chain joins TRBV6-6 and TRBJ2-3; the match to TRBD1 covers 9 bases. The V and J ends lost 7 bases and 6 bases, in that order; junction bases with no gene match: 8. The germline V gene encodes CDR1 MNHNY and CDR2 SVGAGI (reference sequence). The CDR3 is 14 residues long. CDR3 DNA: TGTGCCAGCAAGACAGGGGGGCCCTTTGATACGCAGTATTTT. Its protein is CASKTGGPFDTQYF.

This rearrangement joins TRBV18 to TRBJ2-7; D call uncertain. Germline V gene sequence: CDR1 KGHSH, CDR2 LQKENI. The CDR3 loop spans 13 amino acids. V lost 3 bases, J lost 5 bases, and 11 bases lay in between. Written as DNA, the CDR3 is TGTGCCAGCTCACCTCCGGACCTGCACGAGCAGTACTTC. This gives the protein CASSPPDLHEQYF.